This T cell receptor (beta chain) was captured by sequencing in a study of T cells in Graves' hyperthyroidism and ophthalmopathy. Germline trimming cut 1 base from V and 7 bases from J; bases unmatched to any gene: 3. The CDR3 is 14 amino acids. Germline V lookup: CDR1 LGHNT, CDR2 FRNRAP. There are a few counts of this clonotype. TCR beta CDR3 sequences were amplified from RNA transcripts. The TCR CDR3 was amplified in a first-round RT-PCR using the HTBI primer set. TCRdb re-analysed the multiplex PCR reads in MiXCR, keeping a single row per CDR3 protein. The sample lists hundreds of thousands of distinct CDR3 sequences, approximately 20% seen once, with roughly 50% in the top ten.

The sample consisted of blood. The origin of this receptor is a man aged 40-49 years with Graves' ophthalmopathy. The chain joins TRBV12-5 to TRBJ2-4, with TRBD1 matching over 8 bases. This chain's CDR3 is CASGLEAGGNIQYF. In nucleotides, the CDR3 is TGTGCTAGTGGTTTGGAGGCAGGGGGCAACATTCAGTACTTC.